The rows below give T cell receptor beta chains drawn from one sample of a study of blood T cell repertoires in COVID-19. The data were produced by immunoSEQ multiplex PCR, yet TCRdb's version contains in-frame clones alone and is incomplete. The sample lists under 200,000 clones, 83% occurring once. The source material was peripheral blood. The receptors derive from a human donor in a cohort sampled during active COVID-19. Both conserved end residues are part of each CDR3. Each record gives: V gene, clone size, J gene, D gene, CDR3 DNA, CDR3 protein. D genes are given only for firm matches. Part of the rows lack a size; the others show once, few, many or a class for expanded clones.

TRBV11-2	NA	TRBJ2-5	TRBD2	TGTGCCAGCAGCTTCGGGACTAGCGGAGCACAAGAGACCCAGTACTTC	CASSFGTSGAQETQYF
TRBV6-1	NA	TRBJ1-1	NA	TGTGCCAGCAGTGAAGACAGAGACACTGAAGCTTTCTTT	CASSEDRDTEAFF
TRBV19	NA	TRBJ1-5	NA	TGTGCCAGTAGTATAGCAGGGGCGAGCAATCAGCCCCAGCATTTT	CASSIAGASNQPQHF
TRBV19	once	TRBJ1-5	NA	TGTGCCAGTAGTGCGGGGACGGAACAGCCCCAGCATTTT	CASSAGTEQPQHF
TRBV6-5	NA	TRBJ1-1	NA	TGTGCCAGCAGTTCCCAGGGGAGGAACACTGAAGCTTTCTTT	CASSSQGRNTEAFF
TRBV29-1	NA	TRBJ2-7	TRBD2	TGCAGCGCCCGAGCGGGAGGGAACTACGAGCAGTACTTC	CSARAGGNYEQYF
TRBV11-3	NA	TRBJ1-5	TRBD1	TGTGCCAGCAGCCGGAGACAGGGGGCGGACCCCGGTCAGCCCCAGCATTTT	CASSRRQGADPGQPQHF
TRBV10-3	NA	TRBJ1-5	TRBD1	TGTGCCATCAGTGTTTCCCAGGGGGATCAGCCCCAGCATTTT	CAISVSQGDQPQHF
TRBV7-2	NA	TRBJ2-7	TRBD1	TGTGCCAGCAGCTACGGGACAGGGGTCGAGCAGTACTTC	CASSYGTGVEQYF
TRBV7-9	NA	TRBJ1-2	NA	TGTGCCAGCAGCTTACCCATCCTACTTAACTATGGCTACACCTTC	CASSLPILLNYGYTF
TRBV12-3/TRBV12-4	NA	TRBJ1-1	TRBD1	TGTGCCAGCAGTCAACAGGGGATTGAAGCTTTCTTT	CASSQQGIEAFF
TRBV18	NA	TRBJ1-5	TRBD1	TGTGCCAGCTCATGGGGACAGGTCAATCAGCCCCAGCATTTT	CASSWGQVNQPQHF
TRBV2	once	TRBJ2-5	TRBD2	TGTGCCAGCACTCTGGGGACTAGCGGGGTTCAAGAGACCCAGTACTTC	CASTLGTSGVQETQYF
TRBV6-2/TRBV6-3	NA	TRBJ2-1	NA	TGTGCCAGCAGTTCCCACGGGGGAGGGGGGTACTACAATGAGCAGTTCTTC	CASSSHGGGGYYNEQFF
TRBV6-5	NA	TRBJ2-3	TRBD2	TGTGCCAGCAGTTACGGGACTATGGGCACAGATACGCAGTATTTT	CASSYGTMGTDTQYF
TRBV7-3	NA	TRBJ2-5	NA	TGTGCCAGCAGCTTAATTGGCAGCCAAGAGACCCAGTACTTC	CASSLIGSQETQYF
TRBV28	NA	TRBJ2-1	NA	TGTGCCAGCAGCTCCGGGGAGATTGCGACCTACAATGAGCAGTTCTTC	CASSSGEIATYNEQFF
TRBV6-5	NA	TRBJ2-7	NA	TGTGCCAGCAGCCAAGCGGCTTACTCCTACGAGCAGTACTTC	CASSQAAYSYEQYF
TRBV6-5	NA	TRBJ1-4	NA	TGTGCCAGCAAAATCAGGCTGGCAACTAATGAAAAACTGTTTTTT	CASKIRLATNEKLFF
TRBV4-2	few	TRBJ2-7	NA	TGTGCCAGCAGCCCCGACAGAGGGGGCGAGCAGTACTTC	CASSPDRGGEQYF
TRBV6-2/TRBV6-3	NA	TRBJ1-5	NA	TGTGCCAGCAGTTCCCCCTCTAGCAATCAGCCCCAGCATTTT	CASSSPSSNQPQHF
TRBV7-6	NA	TRBJ2-7	TRBD2	TGTGCCAGCAGCTCGGGACTAGCGGGAGGGAATGAGCAGTACTTC	CASSSGLAGGNEQYF
TRBV27	NA	TRBJ2-7	TRBD2	TGTGCCAGCAGTTTCGCTACGGGGGGTGGGCTGAACTCCGAGCAGTACTTC	CASSFATGGGLNSEQYF
TRBV5-1	NA	TRBJ1-1	NA	TGCGCCAGCGGGGGCAGGGAGAACACTGAAGCTTTCTTT	CASGGRENTEAFF
TRBV11-2	NA	TRBJ1-2	TRBD1	TGTGCCAGCAGCCAATCCGGGACAGGGGGCTACACCTTC	CASSQSGTGGYTF